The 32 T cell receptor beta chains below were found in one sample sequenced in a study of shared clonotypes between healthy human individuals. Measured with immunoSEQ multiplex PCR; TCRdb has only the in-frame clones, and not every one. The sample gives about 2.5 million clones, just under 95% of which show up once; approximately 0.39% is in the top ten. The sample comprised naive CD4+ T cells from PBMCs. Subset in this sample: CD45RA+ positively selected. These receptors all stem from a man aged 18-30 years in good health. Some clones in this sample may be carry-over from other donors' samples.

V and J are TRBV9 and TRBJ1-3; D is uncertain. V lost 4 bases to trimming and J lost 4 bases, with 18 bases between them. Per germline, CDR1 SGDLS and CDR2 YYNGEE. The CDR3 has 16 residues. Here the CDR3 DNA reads TGTGCCAGCAGCCATTCTACTGTTAATAAAGGAAACACCATATATTTT. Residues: CASSHSTVNKGNTIYF. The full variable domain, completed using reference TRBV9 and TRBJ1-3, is DSGVTQTPKHLITATGQRVTLRCSPRSGDLSVYWYQQSLDQGLQFLIQYYNGEERAKGNILERFSAQQFPDLHSELNLSSLELGDSALYFCASSHSTVNKGNTIYFGEGSWLTVV.

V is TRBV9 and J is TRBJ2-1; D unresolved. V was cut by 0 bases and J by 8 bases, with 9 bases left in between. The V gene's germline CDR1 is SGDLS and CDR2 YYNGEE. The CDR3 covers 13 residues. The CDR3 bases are TGTGCCAGCAGCGTAGCTTCCTTCCATGAGCAGTTCTTC. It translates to CASSVASFHEQFF.

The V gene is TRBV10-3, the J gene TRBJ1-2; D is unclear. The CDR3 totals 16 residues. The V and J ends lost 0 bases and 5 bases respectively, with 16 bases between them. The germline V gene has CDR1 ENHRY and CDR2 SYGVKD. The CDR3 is CAISESVLPGGYGYTF. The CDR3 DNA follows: TGTGCCATCAGTGAGTCGGTGTTGCCAGGCGGTTATGGCTACACCTTC.

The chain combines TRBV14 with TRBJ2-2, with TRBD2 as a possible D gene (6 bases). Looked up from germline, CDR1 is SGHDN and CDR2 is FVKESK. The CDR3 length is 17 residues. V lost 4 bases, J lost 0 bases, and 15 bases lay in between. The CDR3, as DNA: TGTGCCAGCAGCCCGTCCCGGGCGGGAACGAACACCGGGGAGCTGTTTTTT. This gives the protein CASSPSRAGTNTGELFF.

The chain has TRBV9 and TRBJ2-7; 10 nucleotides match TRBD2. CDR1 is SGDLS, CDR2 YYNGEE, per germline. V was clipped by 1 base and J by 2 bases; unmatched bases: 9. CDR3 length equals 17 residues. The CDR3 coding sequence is TGTGCCAGCAGCGTATGGGCTAGCGGGAGTGCCCCCTACGAGCAGTACTTC. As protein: CASSVWASGSAPYEQYF.

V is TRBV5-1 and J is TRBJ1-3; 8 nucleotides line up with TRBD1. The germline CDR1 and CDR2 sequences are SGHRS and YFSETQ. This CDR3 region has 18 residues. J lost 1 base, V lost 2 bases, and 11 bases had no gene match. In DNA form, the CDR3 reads TGCGCCAGCAGCTTATCAATCCGGGACAGGATATCTGGAAACACCATATATTTT. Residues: CASSLSIRDRISGNTIYF.

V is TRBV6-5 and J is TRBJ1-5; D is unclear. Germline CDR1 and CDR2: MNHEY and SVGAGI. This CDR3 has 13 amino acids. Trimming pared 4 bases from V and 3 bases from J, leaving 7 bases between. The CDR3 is CASSSQYNQPQHF. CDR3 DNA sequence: TGTGCCAGCAGTTCCCAGTACAATCAGCCCCAGCATTTT.

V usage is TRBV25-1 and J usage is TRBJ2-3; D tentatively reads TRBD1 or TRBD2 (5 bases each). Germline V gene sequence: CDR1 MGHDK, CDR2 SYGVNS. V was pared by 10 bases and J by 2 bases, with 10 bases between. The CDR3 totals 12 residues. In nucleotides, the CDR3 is TGTGCCACCGGGGCTTTCACAGATACGCAGTATTTT. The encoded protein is CATGAFTDTQYF. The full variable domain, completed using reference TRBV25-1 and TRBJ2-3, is EADIYQTPRYLVIGTGKKITLECSQTMGHDKMYWYQQDPGMELHLIHYSYGVNSTEKGDLSSESTVSRIRTEHFPLTLESARPSHTSQYLCATGAFTDTQYFGPGTRLTVL.

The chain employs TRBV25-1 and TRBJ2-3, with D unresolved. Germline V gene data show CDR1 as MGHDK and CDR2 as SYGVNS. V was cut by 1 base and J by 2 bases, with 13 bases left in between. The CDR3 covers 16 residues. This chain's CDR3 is CASSEFTSAATDTQYF. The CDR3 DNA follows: TGTGCCAGCAGTGAATTCACTTCGGCTGCCACAGATACGCAGTATTTT.

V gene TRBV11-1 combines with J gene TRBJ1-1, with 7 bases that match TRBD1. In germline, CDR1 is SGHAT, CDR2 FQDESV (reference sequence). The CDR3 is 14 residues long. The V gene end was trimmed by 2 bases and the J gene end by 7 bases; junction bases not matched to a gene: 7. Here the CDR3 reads CASSLNPGQIEAFF. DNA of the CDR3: TGTGCCAGCAGCTTAAATCCGGGACAGATTGAAGCTTTCTTT.

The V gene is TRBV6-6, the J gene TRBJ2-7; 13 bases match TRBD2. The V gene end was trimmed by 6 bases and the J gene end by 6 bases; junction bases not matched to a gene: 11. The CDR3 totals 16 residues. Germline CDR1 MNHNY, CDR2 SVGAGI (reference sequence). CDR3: CASSPPGLAGIGEQYF. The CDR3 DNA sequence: TGTGCCAGCAGCCCCCCGGGACTAGCGGGAATTGGCGAGCAGTACTTC.

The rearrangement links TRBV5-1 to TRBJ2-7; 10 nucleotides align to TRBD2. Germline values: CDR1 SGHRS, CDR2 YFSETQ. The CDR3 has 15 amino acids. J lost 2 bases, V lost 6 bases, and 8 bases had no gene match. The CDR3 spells CASTQRTSGAYEQYF. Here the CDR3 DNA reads TGCGCCAGCACCCAGAGGACTAGCGGCGCCTACGAGCAGTACTTC.

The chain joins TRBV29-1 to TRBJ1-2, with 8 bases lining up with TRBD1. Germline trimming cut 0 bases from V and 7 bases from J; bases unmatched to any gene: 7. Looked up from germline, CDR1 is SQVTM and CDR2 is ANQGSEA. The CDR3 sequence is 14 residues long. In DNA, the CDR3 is TGCAGCGTTGAAGATTCCACAGGGGGGTCTGGCTACACCTTC. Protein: CSVEDSTGGSGYTF.

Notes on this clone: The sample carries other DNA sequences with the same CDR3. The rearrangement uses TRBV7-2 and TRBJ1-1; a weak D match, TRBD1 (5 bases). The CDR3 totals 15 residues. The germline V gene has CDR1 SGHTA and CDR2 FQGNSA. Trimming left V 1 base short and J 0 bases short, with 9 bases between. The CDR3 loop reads CASSLVGGMNTEAFF. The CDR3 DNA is TGTGCCAGCAGCTTAGTCGGGGGTATGAACACTGAAGCTTTCTTT.

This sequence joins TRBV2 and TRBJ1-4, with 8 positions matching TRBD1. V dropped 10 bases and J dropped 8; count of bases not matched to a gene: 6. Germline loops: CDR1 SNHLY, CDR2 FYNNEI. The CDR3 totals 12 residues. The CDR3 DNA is TGTGCCACCGGACAGGGTGGCGAAAAACTGTTTTTT. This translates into CATGQGGEKLFF. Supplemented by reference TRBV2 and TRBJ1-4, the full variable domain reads EPEVTQTPSHQVTQMGQEVILRCVPISNHLYFYWYRQILGQKVEFLVSFYNNEISEKSEIFDDQFSVERPDGSNFTLKIRSTKLEDSAMYFCATGQGGEKLFFGSGTQLSVL.

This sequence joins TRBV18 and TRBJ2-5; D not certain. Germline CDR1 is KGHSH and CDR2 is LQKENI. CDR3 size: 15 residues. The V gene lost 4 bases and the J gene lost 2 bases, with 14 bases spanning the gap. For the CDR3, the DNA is TGTGCCAGCTCACGAACTTTAGAGGTACAAGAGACCCAGTACTTC. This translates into CASSRTLEVQETQYF.

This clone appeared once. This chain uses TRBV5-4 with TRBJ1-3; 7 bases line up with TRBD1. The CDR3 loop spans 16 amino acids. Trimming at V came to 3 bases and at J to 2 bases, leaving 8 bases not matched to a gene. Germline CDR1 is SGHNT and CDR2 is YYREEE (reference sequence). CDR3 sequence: CASSSKDGTAGNTIYF. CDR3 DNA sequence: TGTGCCAGCAGCTCAAAAGACGGGACAGCTGGAAACACCATATATTTT.

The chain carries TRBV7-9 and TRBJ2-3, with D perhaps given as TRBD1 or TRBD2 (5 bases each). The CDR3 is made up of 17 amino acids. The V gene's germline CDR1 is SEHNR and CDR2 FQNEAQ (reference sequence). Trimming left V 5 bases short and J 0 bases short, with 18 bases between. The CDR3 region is CASSVFPGPFSTDTQYF. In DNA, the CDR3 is TGTGCCAGCAGCGTTTTCCCGGGACCTTTTAGCACAGATACGCAGTATTTT.

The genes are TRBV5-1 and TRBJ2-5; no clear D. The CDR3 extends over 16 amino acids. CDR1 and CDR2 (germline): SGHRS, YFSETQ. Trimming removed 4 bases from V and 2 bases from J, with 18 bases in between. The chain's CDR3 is CASSLHPRAGQETQYF. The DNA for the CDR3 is TGCGCCAGCAGCCTACATCCCCGGGCAGGACAAGAGACCCAGTACTTC.

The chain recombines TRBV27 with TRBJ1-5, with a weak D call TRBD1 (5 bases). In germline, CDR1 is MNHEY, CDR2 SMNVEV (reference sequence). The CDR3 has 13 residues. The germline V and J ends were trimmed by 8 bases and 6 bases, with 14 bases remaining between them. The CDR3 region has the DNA TGTGCCAGCGGGCTTTCAGGGTTTCAGCCCCAGCATTTT. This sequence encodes CASGLSGFQPQHF.

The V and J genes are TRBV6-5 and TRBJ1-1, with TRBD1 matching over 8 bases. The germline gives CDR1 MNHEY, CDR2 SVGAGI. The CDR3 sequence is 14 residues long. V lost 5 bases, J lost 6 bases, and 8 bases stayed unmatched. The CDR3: CASSQGAPASEAFF. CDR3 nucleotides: TGTGCCAGCAGTCAGGGGGCGCCGGCTTCTGAAGCTTTCTTT.

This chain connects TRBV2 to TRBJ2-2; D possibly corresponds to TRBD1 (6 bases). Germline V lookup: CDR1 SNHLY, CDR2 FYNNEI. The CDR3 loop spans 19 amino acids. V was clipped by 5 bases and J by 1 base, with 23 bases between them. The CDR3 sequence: CASSNRWGRTYLNTGELFF. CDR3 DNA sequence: TGTGCCAGCAGTAACCGATGGGGGCGCACGTACCTGAACACCGGGGAGCTGTTTTTT.

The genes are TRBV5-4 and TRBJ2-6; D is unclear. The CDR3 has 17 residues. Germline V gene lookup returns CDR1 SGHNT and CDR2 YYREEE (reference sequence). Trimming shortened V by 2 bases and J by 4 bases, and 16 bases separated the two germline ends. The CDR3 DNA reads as TGTGCCAGCAGCTTCTCTCCCAGAAGGTCGGGGGCCAACGTCCTGACTTTC. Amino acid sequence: CASSFSPRRSGANVLTF. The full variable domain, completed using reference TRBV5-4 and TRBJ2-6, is ETGVTQSPTHLIKTRGQQVTLRCSSQSGHNTVSWYQQALGQGPQFIFQYYREEENGRGNFPPRFSGLQFPNYSSELNVNALELDDSALYLCASSFSPRRSGANVLTFGAGSRLTVL.

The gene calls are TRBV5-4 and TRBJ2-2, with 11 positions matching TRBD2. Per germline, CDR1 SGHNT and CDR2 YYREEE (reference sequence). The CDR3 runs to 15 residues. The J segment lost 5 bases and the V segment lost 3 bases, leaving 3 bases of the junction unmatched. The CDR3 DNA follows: TGTGCCAGCAGCTCAACTAGCGGGAGTACCGGGGAGCTGTTTTTT. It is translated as CASSSTSGSTGELFF. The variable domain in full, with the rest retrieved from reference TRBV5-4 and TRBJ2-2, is ETGVTQSPTHLIKTRGQQVTLRCSSQSGHNTVSWYQQALGQGPQFIFQYYREEENGRGNFPPRFSGLQFPNYSSELNVNALELDDSALYLCASSSTSGSTGELFFGEGSRLTVL.

DNA of the CDR3: TGTGCCAGCAGCTCCGGACTGGGGGTGGGCACAGATACGCAGTATTTT. Its protein is CASSSGLGVGTDTQYF. V gene TRBV7-3 combines with J gene TRBJ2-3; D is tentatively TRBD1 or TRBD2 (5 bases each). This CDR3 is built from 16 residues. The germline V gene has CDR1 SGHTA and CDR2 FQGTGA. V lost 4 bases and J lost 1, with 15 bases in between.

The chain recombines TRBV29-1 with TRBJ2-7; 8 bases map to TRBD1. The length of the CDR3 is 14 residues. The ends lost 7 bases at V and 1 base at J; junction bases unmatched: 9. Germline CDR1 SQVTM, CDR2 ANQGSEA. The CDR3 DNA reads TGCAGCGCCGGAGGGACAGGCCTATCCTACGAGCAGTACTTC. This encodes CSAGGTGLSYEQYF.

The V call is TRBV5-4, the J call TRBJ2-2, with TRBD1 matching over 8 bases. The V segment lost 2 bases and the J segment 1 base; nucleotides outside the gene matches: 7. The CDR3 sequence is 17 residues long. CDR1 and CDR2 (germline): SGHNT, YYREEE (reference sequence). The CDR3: CASSFLSGTGNTGELFF. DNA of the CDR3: TGTGCCAGCAGCTTCCTTTCCGGGACAGGGAACACCGGGGAGCTGTTTTTT.

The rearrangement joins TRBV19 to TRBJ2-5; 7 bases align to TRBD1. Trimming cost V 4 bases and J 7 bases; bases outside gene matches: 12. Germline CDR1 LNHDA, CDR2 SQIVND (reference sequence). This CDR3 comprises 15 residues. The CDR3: CASSSSGTPGGTQYF. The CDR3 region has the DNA TGTGCCAGTAGTAGTTCCGGTACCCCAGGGGGGACCCAGTACTTC.

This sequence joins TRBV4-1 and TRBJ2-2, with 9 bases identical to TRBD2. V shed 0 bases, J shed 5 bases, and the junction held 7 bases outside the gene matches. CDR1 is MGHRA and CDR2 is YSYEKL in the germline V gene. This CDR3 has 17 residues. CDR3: CASSQESGRRGTGELFF. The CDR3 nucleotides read TGCGCCAGCAGCCAAGAGAGCGGGAGGCGGGGAACCGGGGAGCTGTTTTTT.

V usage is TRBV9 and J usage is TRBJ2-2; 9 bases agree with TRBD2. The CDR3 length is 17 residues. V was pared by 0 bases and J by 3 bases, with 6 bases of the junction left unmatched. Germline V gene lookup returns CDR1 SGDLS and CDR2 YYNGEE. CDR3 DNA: TGTGCCAGCAGCGTAGCTACGGGACTAGCTTACACCGGGGAGCTGTTTTTT. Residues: CASSVATGLAYTGELFF.

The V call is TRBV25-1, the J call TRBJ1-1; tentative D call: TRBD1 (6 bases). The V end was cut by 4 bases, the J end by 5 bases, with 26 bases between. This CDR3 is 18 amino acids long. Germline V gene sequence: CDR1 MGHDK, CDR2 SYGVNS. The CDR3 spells CASSVNWQGTIGGTEAFF. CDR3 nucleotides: TGTGCCAGCAGTGTAAATTGGCAGGGGACGATTGGGGGAACTGAAGCTTTCTTT.

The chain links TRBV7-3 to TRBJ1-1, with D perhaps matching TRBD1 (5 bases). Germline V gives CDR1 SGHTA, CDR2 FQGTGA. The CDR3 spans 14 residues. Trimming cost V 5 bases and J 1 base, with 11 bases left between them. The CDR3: CASSPGWSNTEAFF. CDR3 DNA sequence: TGTGCCAGCAGCCCAGGGTGGTCGAACACTGAAGCTTTCTTT.